This TCR beta chain originates from a study of T-cell memory formation after mild COVID-19. About the research overall: TCR clusters largely stayed donor specific. Whole-study results and caveats: A second wave expanding day 15 to 37 was CD4+-biased; contracting clones were balanced. Most CD4+ clones that shrank were in CM and EM, while CD8+ ones turned up in EMRA.

From 5'RACE with constant-segment primers came TCR alpha and TCR beta cDNA libraries that carried sample barcodes and UMIs. TCRdb analysed the 5' RACE reads with MiXCR anew, one entry per CDR3 protein. The sample lists about 500,000 distinct CDR3 sequences; just over 20% were seen once. This CDR3 spans 13 amino acids. Germline values: CDR1 MNHEY, CDR2 SVGAGI. Trimming removed 4 bases at V and 7 bases at J, with 13 bases between. This clonotype was observed a handful of times. The antigen is unknown. This rearrangement joins TRBV6-5 to TRBJ2-5; D is unclear. Specimen: PBMCs or a T cell subset sorted from them (not recorded which). The receptor was isolated from an adult woman who had mild COVID-19 (a few samples of this study predate the infection). Cell type and time point are not known. The CDR3 loop is CASSSPVPGTQYF. The CDR3 DNA follows: TGTGCCAGCAGTTCCCCCGTCCCGGGGACCCAGTACTTC.